The rows below give T cell receptor beta chains drawn from one sample of a study of technical replicates of blood from a few donors. The protocol was immunoSEQ multiplex PCR, while the TCRdb copy is restricted to in-frame clones and leaves out a portion. The table includes about 95,000 clones, 95% detected once. Sequencing was carried out using T cells isolated from PBMCs. The origin of the receptors is a human donor in good health. The CDR3 runs from the conserved cysteine through the conserved F or W. A D gene is named only where the DNA matches it firmly. Not all rows give a size; the values are once, few, many and, for expanded clones, a class.

V,size,D,J,DNA,CDR3
TRBV11-2,NA,NA,TRBJ1-1,TGTGCCAGCAGCTTAGGAGGGAACCCTGAAGCTTTCTTT,CASSLGGNPEAFF
TRBV4-2,NA,NA,TRBJ2-3,TGTGCCAGCAGCCAAGGATCCCGGGAAGATACGCAGTATTTT,CASSQGSREDTQYF
TRBV2,NA,TRBD2,TRBJ2-1,TGTGCCAGCAGTGTGGGGCGGGAGGTCACCAATGAGCAGTTCTTC,CASSVGREVTNEQFF
TRBV29-1,NA,NA,TRBJ1-5,TGCAGCGTTGGTGCAGGGAATAGCAATCAGCCCCAGCATTTT,CSVGAGNSNQPQHF
TRBV29-1,NA,NA,TRBJ2-7,TGCAGCGTTGAAGTAGAGGAGAGGAGACTAGGCTTGGAGCAGTACTTC,CSVEVEERRLGLEQYF
TRBV5-1,NA,NA,TRBJ2-2,TGCGCCAGCAGCTTTAGCGGCGCGAACACCGGGGAGCTGTTTTTT,CASSFSGANTGELFF
TRBV7-2,NA,TRBD2,TRBJ2-1,TGTGCCAGCAGCTCGGGACTAGCGTTCAACAATGAGCAGTTCTTC,CASSSGLAFNNEQFF
TRBV6-1,NA,TRBD1,TRBJ2-7,TGTGCCAGCAGTGAAGGCACAGGGGGTTTATACGAGCAGTACTTC,CASSEGTGGLYEQYF
TRBV27,once,TRBD2,TRBJ2-1,TGTGCCAGCAGTTTAGGTGCGGGAGTTAGGAATGAGCAGTTCTTC,CASSLGAGVRNEQFF
TRBV5-6,NA,NA,TRBJ1-1,TGTGCCAGCAGCTTGGTGTGGCTGACTGAAGCTTTCTTT,CASSLVWLTEAFF
TRBV9,NA,TRBD2,TRBJ2-5,TGTGCCAGTGGGACTAGCGGCCTCCAGTACTTC,CASGTSGLQYF
TRBV21-1,NA,NA,TRBJ2-2,TGTGCCAGCAGCAGAGGGACAGTCCCGAACACCGGGGAGCTGTTTTTT,CASSRGTVPNTGELFF
TRBV7-8,NA,TRBD2,TRBJ2-1,TGTGCCAGCAGCCCGGGACTAGCGGGAGGGGAAGGGTCCTACAATGAGCAGTTCTTC,CASSPGLAGGEGSYNEQFF
TRBV4-2,NA,NA,TRBJ2-3,TGTGCCAGCAGCGAAGGACTTCTAACCACAGATACGCAGTATTTT,CASSEGLLTTDTQYF
TRBV19,NA,TRBD2,TRBJ2-5,TGTGCCAGTAGTAAGGGACTAGCGGGGATAGAGACCCAGTACTTC,CASSKGLAGIETQYF
TRBV19,NA,NA,TRBJ1-4,TGTGCCAGTAGCCTACTAAGTGCAGGGGAAAAACTGTTTTTT,CASSLLSAGEKLFF
TRBV7-2,NA,NA,TRBJ1-2,TGTGCCAGCAGCTTAGAGATAGGGGGAAACTATGGCTACACCTTC,CASSLEIGGNYGYTF
TRBV30,NA,TRBD2,TRBJ2-2,TGTGCCTGTACCTCGACCGGGAGGCCCAACACCGGGGAGCTGTTTTTT,CACTSTGRPNTGELFF
TRBV5-6,NA,NA,TRBJ2-7,TGTGCCAGCAGCATAGGGGGCTACGAGCAGTACTTC,CASSIGGYEQYF
TRBV19,NA,NA,TRBJ1-2,TGTGCCAGTAGTACCGACAGCCACCTTTCAGGGGCTAACTATGGCTACACCTTC,CASSTDSHLSGANYGYTF
TRBV21-1,NA,NA,TRBJ2-1,TGTGCCAGCACCTTCGAGAATTCCCCCAATGAGCAGTTCTTC,CASTFENSPNEQFF
TRBV9,few,TRBD1,TRBJ1-1,TGTGCCAGCAGCACCCGGGGACAGAGAGACTTCTTT,CASSTRGQRDFF
TRBV19,NA,NA,TRBJ2-6,TGTGCCAGTAGCGGAGTGGGCCAGGGGACCTCTGGGGCCAACGTCCTGACTTTC,CASSGVGQGTSGANVLTF
TRBV10-3,NA,NA,TRBJ2-5,TGTGCCATCGGGCCTTTGTCGGGGGAGACCCAGTACTTC,CAIGPLSGETQYF
TRBV19,NA,TRBD1,TRBJ2-3,TGTGCCAGTAGTCGACAGGGATCCACAGATACGCAGTATTTT,CASSRQGSTDTQYF
TRBV7-9,NA,NA,TRBJ1-2,TGTGCCAGCAGCTTAGGAGCTAAAGGGGGGGATGGCTACACCTTC,CASSLGAKGGDGYTF
TRBV27,once,NA,TRBJ2-5,TGTGCCAGCAGTCCCACCCCGGAGAGACAAGAGACCCAGTACTTC,CASSPTPERQETQYF
TRBV29-1,NA,NA,TRBJ2-6,TGCAGCGTTAGGGACACAGGAGGTTCCGGGGCCAACGTCCTGACTTTC,CSVRDTGGSGANVLTF
TRBV28,NA,NA,TRBJ1-5,TGTGCCAGCAGTCCCCCGACAGCTTATAATCAGCCCCAGCATTTT,CASSPPTAYNQPQHF
TRBV6-5,NA,TRBD2,TRBJ2-3,TGTGCCAGCAGTTCCAGACTAGCGGGAGCCACAGATACGCAGTATTTT,CASSSRLAGATDTQYF
TRBV6-6,few,NA,TRBJ2-2,TGTGCCAGCAGTTATCGGGGTGAAACCGGGGAGCTGTTTTTT,CASSYRGETGELFF
TRBV29-1,once,NA,TRBJ2-3,TGCAGCGTTGCAGGACAAGGCGAGCCCACAGATACGCAGTATTTT,CSVAGQGEPTDTQYF
TRBV6-5,NA,TRBD1,TRBJ1-2,TGTGCCAGCAGTTACGGGACAGGGGGCCCTAACTATGGCTACACCTTC,CASSYGTGGPNYGYTF
TRBV5-1,NA,NA,TRBJ2-7,TGCGCCAGCAGCTTGGCCAGGGGCAGGGAGCAGTACTTC,CASSLARGREQYF
TRBV19,NA,NA,TRBJ2-5,TGTGCCAGTAGCCCGACTTCGCAAGAGACCCAGTACTTC,CASSPTSQETQYF
TRBV4-1,NA,NA,TRBJ2-1,TGCGCCAGCAGCCAAGGGCCCTCCGTAACCTACAATGAGCAGTTCTTC,CASSQGPSVTYNEQFF
TRBV4-3,NA,NA,TRBJ2-5,TGCGCCAGCAGCCAAAGGGGACTGGCGCAAGAGACCCAGTACTTC,CASSQRGLAQETQYF
TRBV7-2,NA,NA,TRBJ2-3,TGTGCCAGCAGCCCACTAGTGGGAGTAGCAGATACGCAGTATTTT,CASSPLVGVADTQYF
TRBV9,NA,TRBD2,TRBJ2-3,TGTGCCAGCAGCGTGGGCGGGAGGGCTTACGATACGCAGTATTTT,CASSVGGRAYDTQYF
TRBV30,once,NA,TRBJ2-5,TGTGCCTCCCGAGGTCGGGAGACCCAGTACTTC,CASRGRETQYF
TRBV14,NA,TRBD1,TRBJ2-2,TGTGCCAGCAGCCAGTATACTCAGGGGGCAGGCGGGGAGCTGTTTTTT,CASSQYTQGAGGELFF
TRBV19,NA,NA,TRBJ2-2,TGTGCCAGTACCCTTGGGGCCGGCGGGGAGCTGTTTTTT,CASTLGAGGELFF
TRBV6-5,NA,NA,TRBJ2-1,TGTGCCAGCAGTTACTCGATAGTGCGCGAGCAGTTCTTC,CASSYSIVREQFF
TRBV10-3,NA,NA,TRBJ2-5,TGTGCCATCAGTGAGCGGGAGACCCAGTACTTC,CAISERETQYF
TRBV19,NA,NA,TRBJ1-5,TGTGCCAGTAGTGAAGGGGTTCGTCAGCCCCAGCATTTT,CASSEGVRQPQHF
TRBV19,NA,NA,TRBJ1-5,TGTGCCAGTAGTCGGGACACGGCCTCGTCCCGGGCTTATCAGCCCCAGCATTTT,CASSRDTASSRAYQPQHF
TRBV18,NA,NA,TRBJ1-5,TGTGCCAGCTCGCTTACAATGAGCAGGGGAAACAATCAGCCCCAGCATTTT,CASSLTMSRGNNQPQHF
TRBV7-2,NA,NA,TRBJ1-3,TGTGCCAGCAGCTTTTGGTCAGGGAATGGAAACACCATATATTTT,CASSFWSGNGNTIYF
TRBV13,NA,NA,TRBJ1-4,TGTGCCAGCAGCTTAAGGTATAAGGGGTCAGAAAAACTGTTTTTT,CASSLRYKGSEKLFF
TRBV5-1,NA,NA,TRBJ1-3,TGCGCCAGCAGCTTATGGTCCGGAACAGGCTCTGGAAACACCATATATTTT,CASSLWSGTGSGNTIYF
TRBV5-1,NA,NA,TRBJ1-2,TGCGCCAGCGGTACGAACTCTAACTATGGCTACACCTTC,CASGTNSNYGYTF
TRBV5-8,once,NA,TRBJ2-2,TGTGCCAGCAGCTTTCCCCTCAGCGGGTGGAACACCGGGGAGCTGTTTTTT,CASSFPLSGWNTGELFF
TRBV19,NA,NA,TRBJ1-1,TGTGCCAGTAGTACAATAACCAGGCAGGGGAATGGCGAAGCTTTCTTT,CASSTITRQGNGEAFF
TRBV11-2,once,NA,TRBJ2-1,TGTGCCAGCAGCGTAGACTCCTACTACAATGAGCAGTTCTTC,CASSVDSYYNEQFF
TRBV21-1,few,NA,TRBJ1-1,TGTGCCAGCAGCCTACGGGACAGGGGAAACACTGAAGCTTTCTTT,CASSLRDRGNTEAFF